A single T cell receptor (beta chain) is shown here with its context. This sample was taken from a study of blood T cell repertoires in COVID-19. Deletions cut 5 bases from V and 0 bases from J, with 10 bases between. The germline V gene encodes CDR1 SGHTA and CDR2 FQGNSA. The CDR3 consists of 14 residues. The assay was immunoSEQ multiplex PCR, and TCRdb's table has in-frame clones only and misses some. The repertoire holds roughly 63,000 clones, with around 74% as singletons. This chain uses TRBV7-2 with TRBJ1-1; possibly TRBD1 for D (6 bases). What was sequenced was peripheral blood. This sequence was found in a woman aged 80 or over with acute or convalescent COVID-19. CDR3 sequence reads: CASSRDTVNTEAFF. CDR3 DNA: TGTGCCAGCAGCCGGGACACCGTGAACACTGAAGCTTTCTTT.